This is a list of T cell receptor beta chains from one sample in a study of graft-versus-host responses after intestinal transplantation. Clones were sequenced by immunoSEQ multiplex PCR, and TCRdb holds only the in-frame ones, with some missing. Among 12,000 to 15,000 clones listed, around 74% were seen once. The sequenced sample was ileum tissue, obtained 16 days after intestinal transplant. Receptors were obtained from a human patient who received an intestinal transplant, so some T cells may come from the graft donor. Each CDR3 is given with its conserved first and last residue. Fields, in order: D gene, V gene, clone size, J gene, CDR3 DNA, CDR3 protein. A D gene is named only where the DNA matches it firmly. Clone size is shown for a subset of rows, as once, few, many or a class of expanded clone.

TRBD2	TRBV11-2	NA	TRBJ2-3	TGTGCCAGCAGCGGAATAGCGGGGGGGCCTACAGATACGCAGTATTTT	CASSGIAGGPTDTQYF
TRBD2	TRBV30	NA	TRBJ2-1	TGTGCCTGGAGTGCGACTAGCGGGGGCTACAATGAGCAGTTCTTC	CAWSATSGGYNEQFF
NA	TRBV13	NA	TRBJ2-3	TGTGCCAGCAGCTTAGGTATAGATACGCAGTATTTT	CASSLGIDTQYF
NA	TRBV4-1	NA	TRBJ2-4	TGCGCCAGCAGCCCACAATGGGGTAGCGGAAACATTCAGTACTTC	CASSPQWGSGNIQYF
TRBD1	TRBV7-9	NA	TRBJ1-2	TGTGCCAGCAGCTCCCACACAGGGGTTCGTGGCTACACCTTC	CASSSHTGVRGYTF
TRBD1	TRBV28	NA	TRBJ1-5	TGTGCCAGCAGAAAAACAGGGGGTTATCAGCCCCAGCATTTT	CASRKTGGYQPQHF
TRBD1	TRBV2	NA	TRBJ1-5	TGTGCCAGCAGCTCCGACAGGGCAAGCCCCCGTCGCAATCAGCCCCAGCATTTT	CASSSDRASPRRNQPQHF
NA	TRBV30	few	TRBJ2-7	TGTGCCTGGGGTGGGGGCAGGATCTACGAGCAGTACTTC	CAWGGGRIYEQYF
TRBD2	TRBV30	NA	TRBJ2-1	TGTGCCTGGAGTGTAGGGACTAGCTCCTACAATGAGCAGTTCTTC	CAWSVGTSSYNEQFF
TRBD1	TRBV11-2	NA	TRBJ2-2	TGTGCCAGCAGCGTACATACAGGGGCGCCCACCGGGGAGCTGTTTTTT	CASSVHTGAPTGELFF
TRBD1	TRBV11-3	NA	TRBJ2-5	TGTGCCAGCAGCTTGGGACAGGGGGGAGAGCAGTACTTC	CASSLGQGGEQYF
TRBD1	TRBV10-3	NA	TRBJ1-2	TGTGCCATCAGGGGACAGGGAAGTGGCTACACCTTC	CAIRGQGSGYTF
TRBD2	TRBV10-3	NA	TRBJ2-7	TGTGCCACCTCCCCGGCTAGCGGGAGTTACGAGCAGTACTTC	CATSPASGSYEQYF
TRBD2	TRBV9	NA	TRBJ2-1	TGTGCCAGCAGCCCCGGCTCTCGGGGGGGCTTCAATGAGCAGTTCTTC	CASSPGSRGGFNEQFF
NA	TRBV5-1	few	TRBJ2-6	TGCGCCAGTAACTCTGGGGCCAACGTCCTGACTTTC	CASNSGANVLTF
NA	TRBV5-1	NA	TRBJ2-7	TGCGCCAGCAGCTTAAGTTTCTCGGCCTACGAGCAGTACTTC	CASSLSFSAYEQYF
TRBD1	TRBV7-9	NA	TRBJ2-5	TGTGCCAGCAGCCCACGACAGGGTCCGAAAGAGCAGTACTTC	CASSPRQGPKEQYF
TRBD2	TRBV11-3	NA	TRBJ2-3	TGTGCCAGCAGCCAAGGGGGACTAGCGCCAGATACGCAGTATTTT	CASSQGGLAPDTQYF
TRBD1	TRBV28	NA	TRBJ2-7	TGTGCCAGCAGTTGGTTAAGGGGGCACTCAGGCGAGCAGTACTTC	CASSWLRGHSGEQYF
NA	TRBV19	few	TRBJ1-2	TGTGCCAGTAGTATCACGCAGGGTGGGATCCGTGGCTACACCTTC	CASSITQGGIRGYTF
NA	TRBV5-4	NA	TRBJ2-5	TGTGCCAGCAGCCCGGGTGGCTCCCAAGAGACCCAGTACTTC	CASSPGGSQETQYF
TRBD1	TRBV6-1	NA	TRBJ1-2	TGTGCCAGCACGGCTACAGGGGGCACCAACTATGGCTACACCTTC	CASTATGGTNYGYTF
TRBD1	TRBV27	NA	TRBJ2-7	TGTGCCAGCAGTGCCGGGACAGGGGCCTACGAGCAGTACTTC	CASSAGTGAYEQYF
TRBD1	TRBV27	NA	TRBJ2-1	TGTGCCAGCAGTTTCCTCTCTCTGACAGGGATAAAGGACGAGCAGTTCTTC	CASSFLSLTGIKDEQFF
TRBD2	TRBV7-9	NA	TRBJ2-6	TGTGCCAGCAGCCCCGGACTAGCGTACCGCTCTGGGGCCAACGTCCTGACTTTC	CASSPGLAYRSGANVLTF
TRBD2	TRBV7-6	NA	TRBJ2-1	TGTGCCAGCAGCTTAATTGAGCGGGGGGGGCTCTACAATGAGCAGTTCTTC	CASSLIERGGLYNEQFF
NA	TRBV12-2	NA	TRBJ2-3	TGTGCAAGTCGCTTAGTACGGGAGTGGGGAACAGATACGCAGTATTTT	CASRLVREWGTDTQYF
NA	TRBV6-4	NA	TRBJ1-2	TGTGCCAGCACCCAGGAAACCTATGGCTACACCTTC	CASTQETYGYTF
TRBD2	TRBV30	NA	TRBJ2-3	TGTGCCTGGAGACTAGCGGGCACAGATACGCAGTATTTT	CAWRLAGTDTQYF
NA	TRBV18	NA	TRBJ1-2	TGTGCCAGCTCACCACAATACAGGGCTAACTATGGCTACACCTTC	CASSPQYRANYGYTF
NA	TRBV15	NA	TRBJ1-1	TGTGCCACCAGCAGAGTTGAGGGCCTGAACACTGAAGCTTTCTTT	CATSRVEGLNTEAFF
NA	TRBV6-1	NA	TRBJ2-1	TGTGCCAGCAGTGAACGCGGGACAGCCTTAAGGAATGAGCAGTTCTTC	CASSERGTALRNEQFF
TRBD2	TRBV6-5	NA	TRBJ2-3	TGTGCCAGCAGCCGTAGCGGGGTTACGCAGTATTTT	CASSRSGVTQYF
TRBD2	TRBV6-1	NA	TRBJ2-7	TGTGCCAGCAGTGGGACTAGCGGGAGCCCCAGTGACGAGCAGTACTTC	CASSGTSGSPSDEQYF
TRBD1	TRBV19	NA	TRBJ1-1	TGTGCCAGTCGCCCGGGACAGGTGTTGAACACTGAAGCTTTCTTT	CASRPGQVLNTEAFF
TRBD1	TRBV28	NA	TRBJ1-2	TGTGCCAGCAGTTTTCTTTTTGGGGACAGGGAGTATGGCTACACCTTC	CASSFLFGDREYGYTF
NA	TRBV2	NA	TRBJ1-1	TGTGCCAGCAGTGAAGGGCTTCCCATGAACACTGAAGCTTTCTTT	CASSEGLPMNTEAFF
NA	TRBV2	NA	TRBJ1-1	TGTGCCAGCAGCCGCCCGGAGGCCTACACTGAAGCTTTCTTT	CASSRPEAYTEAFF
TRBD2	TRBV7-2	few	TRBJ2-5	TGTGCCAGCAGCTTACAGTCGAGGGGAGGGCAAGAGACCCAGTACTTC	CASSLQSRGGQETQYF
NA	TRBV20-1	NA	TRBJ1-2	TGCAGTGCTATGGACACGTATGGCTACACCTTC	CSAMDTYGYTF
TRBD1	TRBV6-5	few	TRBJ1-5	TGTGCCAGCAGTTACGGACAGGGGGGCCAGCCCCAGCATTTT	CASSYGQGGQPQHF
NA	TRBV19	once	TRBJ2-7	TGTGCCAGTAGCTGGGCGGGGGCCACCTACGAGCAGTACTTC	CASSWAGATYEQYF
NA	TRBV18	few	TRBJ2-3	TGTGCCAGCTCACCAATAGTGGGCACAGATACGCAGTATTTT	CASSPIVGTDTQYF
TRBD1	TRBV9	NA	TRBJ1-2	TGTGCCAGCAGCACAGGCGACAGGGGGACCTATGGCTACACCTTC	CASSTGDRGTYGYTF
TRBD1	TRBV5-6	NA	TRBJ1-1	TGTGCCAGCAACCCCGGGACAGTGAACACTGAAGCTTTCTTT	CASNPGTVNTEAFF
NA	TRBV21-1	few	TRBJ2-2	TGTGCCAGCAGCAAAGCCCCGGACAGGGAGACCGGGGAGCTGTTTTTT	CASSKAPDRETGELFF
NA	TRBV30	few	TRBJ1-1	TGTGCCTCGACCGTGAGGGAGGTAAACACTGAAGCTTTCTTT	CASTVREVNTEAFF
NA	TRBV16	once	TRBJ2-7	TGTGCCAGCAGCCAAGTTGCCAGGGGCTACGAGCAGTACTTC	CASSQVARGYEQYF
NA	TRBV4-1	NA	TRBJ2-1	TGCGCCAGCAGCCACTCGCTAGGAGGTGAGCAGTTCTTC	CASSHSLGGEQFF
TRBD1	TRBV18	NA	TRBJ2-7	TGTGCCAGCTCACCAAGGTTACAGGGGTTGATCGAGCAGTACTTC	CASSPRLQGLIEQYF
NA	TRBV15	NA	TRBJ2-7	TGTGCCACCAGCAGAGTAGGGAGCTCCTACGAGCAGTACTTC	CATSRVGSSYEQYF
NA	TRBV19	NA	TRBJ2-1	TGTGCCAGTAGTATAGATCCGAACAGTTACAATGAGCAGTTCTTC	CASSIDPNSYNEQFF
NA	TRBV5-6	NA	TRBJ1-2	TGTGCCAGCAGCCCCCAACGAGCTAACTATGGCTACACCTTC	CASSPQRANYGYTF